Below, 18 T cell receptor beta chains from the same sample are listed, as sequenced in a study of blood T cell repertoires in COVID-19. The table came from immunoSEQ multiplex PCR; TCRdb's copy has only in-frame clones and leaves some out. The table shows some 460,000 clones, with around 87% occurring only once. Material for sequencing was PBMCs or T cells enriched from blood (not recorded which). The receptor set was obtained from a woman aged 18-30 years who had recovered from COVID-19.

This clone was seen only a few times. This chain uses TRBV4-2 with TRBJ2-5; tentatively, D is TRBD2 (7 bases). The CDR3 has 13 residues. The germline gives CDR1 LGHNA, CDR2 YNFKEQ. The V end was cut by 4 bases, the J end by 6 bases, with 12 bases between. The CDR3 sequence: CASSLGGLQTQYF. CDR3 nucleotide sequence: TGTGCCAGCAGCCTCGGGGGGCTACAGACCCAGTACTTC.

V and J are TRBV2 and TRBJ1-1, with D possibly matching TRBD1 (5 bases). V was clipped by 4 bases and J by 1 base, with 7 bases between them. This CDR3 is built from 13 residues. Looked up from germline, CDR1 is SNHLY and CDR2 is FYNNEI. CDR3 nucleotide sequence: TGTGCCAGCAGTGGGGACTCGAACACTGAAGCTTTCTTT. As protein: CASSGDSNTEAFF.

The rearrangement joins TRBV12-5 to TRBJ1-6, with unresolved D. The CDR3 is made up of 13 amino acids. CDR1 and CDR2 (germline): LGHNT, FRNRAP. Trimming took 1 base from V and 8 from J, leaving 6 bases between them. The CDR3 coding sequence is TGTGCTAGTGGTTTGGACTCGTATTCACCCCTCCACTTT. This codes for CASGLDSYSPLHF. Drawing the rest from reference TRBV12-5 and TRBJ1-6, the complete variable domain is DARVTQTPRHKVTEMGQEVTMRCQPILGHNTVFWYRQTMMQGLELLAYFRNRAPLDDSGMPKDRFSAEMPDATLATLKIQPSEPRDSAVYFCASGLDSYSPLHFGNGTRLTVT.

The V call is TRBV4-1, the J call TRBJ1-6; D uncertain. The CDR3 is made up of 13 amino acids. The germline CDR1 and CDR2 sequences are MGHRA and YSYEKL. Trimming removed 0 bases at V and 8 bases at J, with 5 bases between. CDR3 DNA: TGCGCCAGCAGCCAAGATACAGATTCACCCCTCCACTTT. Residues: CASSQDTDSPLHF.

CDR3 sequence reads: CASGLTGTDTQYF. The DNA for the CDR3 is TGTGCTAGTGGTTTAACGGGCACAGATACGCAGTATTTT. The chain uses TRBV12-5 and TRBJ2-3; D gene ambiguous. V was trimmed by 3 bases and J by 1 base, leaving 5 bases between them. The CDR3 totals 13 residues. The germline gives CDR1 LGHNT, CDR2 FRNRAP.

The V and J genes are TRBV7-9 and TRBJ2-3; D might be TRBD2 (6 bases). V lost 1 base and J 4 bases, leaving 12 bases between the germline ends. The CDR3 is 15 residues long. Germline CDR1 and CDR2: SEHNR and FQNEAQ (reference sequence). The CDR3 coding sequence is TGTGCCAGCAGCTTAGGACTAGTTACACCAGATACGCAGTATTTT. Translating gives CASSLGLVTPDTQYF.

This sequence joins TRBV18 and TRBJ1-5, with D perhaps TRBD1 (5 bases). CDR1 and CDR2 (germline): KGHSH, LQKENI. This CDR3 is built from 14 residues. Trimming pared 4 bases from V and 8 bases from J, leaving 15 bases between. This CDR3 reads CASSLRGDREPQHF. DNA for the CDR3: TGTGCCAGCTCACTCCGGGGGGATCGGGAGCCCCAGCATTTT.

J is TRBJ1-2 and V is TRBV12-3 or TRBV12-4; 7 bases agree with TRBD1. Trimming took 6 bases from V and 3 from J; bases not matched to a gene: 4. The CDR3 runs 13 residues. The CDR3 bases are TGTGCCAGCAGGCTGACAGGGCACTATGGCTACACCTTC. It translates to CASRLTGHYGYTF.

This rearrangement joins TRBV6-5 to TRBJ1-4; 9 bases agree with TRBD1. The CDR3 contains 13 residues. With 10 bases clipped from V and 7 bases from J, the junction kept 7 bases outside the gene matches. In germline, CDR1 is MNHEY, CDR2 SVGAGI. The CDR3 nucleotides read TGTGCCACTAACAGGGGGCCGGGTGAAAAACTGTTTTTT. Amino acid sequence: CATNRGPGEKLFF.

This sequence joins TRBV15 and TRBJ1-1; D ambiguous. CDR3 length: 12 residues. Germline V gene data show CDR1 as LNHNV and CDR2 as YYDKDF (reference sequence). The V end lost 0 bases, the J end lost 7 bases, and 6 bases lay between the germline ends. CDR3 in DNA: TGTGCCACCAGCAGAGATTTAAATGAAGCTTTCTTT. Translating gives CATSRDLNEAFF.

The chain couples TRBV27 to TRBJ1-2, with 7 bases that match TRBD1. CDR3 length: 15 residues. Germline CDR1 MNHEY, CDR2 SMNVEV (reference sequence). With V trimmed by 6 bases and J by 0 bases, 7 bases remained unmatched. The CDR3 sequence: CASSLRGTANYGYTF. CDR3 bases: TGTGCCAGCAGCCTACGTGGGACAGCTAACTATGGCTACACCTTC.

This rearrangement joins TRBV28 to TRBJ1-1; D uncertain. Trimming removed 5 bases at V and 4 bases at J, with 14 bases between. The CDR3 contains 14 residues. Germline-derived CDR1 and CDR2 are MDHEN and SYDVKM. CDR3 DNA: TGTGCCAGCAGTCCTCGGGGTGGCGGCACTGAAGCTTTCTTT. Translation gives CASSPRGGGTEAFF.

The genes are TRBV7-8 and TRBJ1-4; TRBD1 matches 8 bases. The CDR3 is made up of 16 amino acids. CDR1 is SGHVS and CDR2 is FQNEAQ in the germline V gene. J lost 8 bases, V lost 5 bases, and 13 bases had no gene match. The CDR3 bases are TGTGCCAGCAGCCAGACAGGGGAGCTTCGTCGGGAAAAACTGTTTTTT. It is translated as CASSQTGELRREKLFF.

CDR3 nucleotides: TGTGCCAGCTCACCACCAAACGGACTAGCCGGGAGGCCAGAGACCCAGTACTTC. The encoded protein is CASSPPNGLAGRPETQYF. The chain recombines TRBV18 with TRBJ2-5, with 8 bases lining up with TRBD2. Trimming removed 0 bases from V and 4 bases from J; junction bases left unmatched: 13. This CDR3 spans 18 amino acids. Per the germline V gene, CDR1 is KGHSH and CDR2 is LQKENI.

V is TRBV5-1 and J is TRBJ2-7; D might be TRBD2 (5 bases). Germline CDR1 and CDR2: SGHRS and YFSETQ. Deletions cut 0 bases from V and 7 bases from J, with 11 bases between. CDR3 size: 13 residues. This CDR3 reads CASSLAGRREQYF. The CDR3 bases are TGCGCCAGCAGCTTGGCCGGGCGGAGGGAGCAGTACTTC.

V gene TRBV19 combines with J gene TRBJ1-5; D unresolved. The CDR3 has 14 residues. Trimming took off 1 base at V and 9 bases at J, with 13 bases between the two ends. Looked up from germline, CDR1 is LNHDA and CDR2 is SQIVND (reference sequence). The CDR3 loop reads CASSIGTESRPQHF. CDR3 DNA: TGTGCCAGTAGTATAGGTACAGAAAGTCGGCCCCAGCATTTT.

This clone was counted a single time. This chain joins TRBV2 and TRBJ2-6; TRBD2 is a possible D gene (5 bases). Trimming removed 7 bases from V and 7 bases from J, with 14 bases in between. From germline, CDR1 is SNHLY and CDR2 FYNNEI. The CDR3 has 14 residues. Written as DNA, the CDR3 is TGTGCCAGCAAGGAGGCGGGTCAAGCCAACGTCCTGACTTTC. Protein product: CASKEAGQANVLTF. The full variable domain, its missing parts supplied by reference TRBV2 and TRBJ2-6, is EPEVTQTPSHQVTQMGQEVILRCVPISNHLYFYWYRQILGQKVEFLVSFYNNEISEKSEIFDDQFSVERPDGSNFTLKIRSTKLEDSAMYFCASKEAGQANVLTFGAGSRLTVL.

V and J are TRBV19 and TRBJ2-1, with D possibly being TRBD1 (5 bases). The germline gives CDR1 LNHDA, CDR2 SQIVND (reference sequence). There are 15 residues in the CDR3. Between the trimmed V and J ends, which lost 3 bases and 4 bases, there was a span of 13 bases. CDR3 in amino acids: CASSIHRLEYNEQFF. CDR3 DNA: TGTGCCAGTAGTATCCACAGGTTAGAATACAATGAGCAGTTCTTC.